A single sample gave rise to the 25 T cell receptor beta chains below, sequenced in a study of shared clonotypes between healthy human individuals. Sequencing used immunoSEQ multiplex PCR; TCRdb keeps in-frame clones, though not all of them. The data hold 950,000 to 1,300,000 clones, with about 74% observed a single time. The sample consisted of memory CD4+ T cells sorted from blood. Indicated subset: CD45RA-negative fraction. The receptors here all came from a man aged 18-30 years in good health.

The sample holds one count of this clone. The J gene is TRBJ2-2, the V gene TRBV15, with 10 nucleotides matching TRBD2. CDR3 length: 17 residues. Unmatched junction bases numbered 9, after V lost 3 bases and J lost 5 bases. Germline assignment: CDR1 LNHNV and CDR2 YYDKDF (reference sequence). The CDR3 DNA sequence: TGTGCCACCAGCAGGAGGGGAGCGGGAGGGCGGACCGGGGAGCTGTTTTTT. Translation gives CATSRRGAGGRTGELFF.

V is TRBV9 and J is TRBJ1-3; tentative D call: TRBD1 (6 bases). Per the germline V gene, CDR1 is SGDLS and CDR2 is YYNGEE. The ends were cut back, 3 bases at V and 2 bases at J, with 15 bases in the middle. The CDR3 covers 16 residues. The CDR3 DNA follows: TGTGCCAGCAGCGCCGGACAGCCGACTCCTGGAAACACCATATATTTT. Protein: CASSAGQPTPGNTIYF.

The chain combines TRBV19 with TRBJ1-1, with TRBD1 matching over 9 bases. The CDR3 has 15 amino acids. V was pared by 4 bases and J by 2 bases, with 5 bases of the junction left unmatched. Per germline, CDR1 LNHDA and CDR2 SQIVND (reference sequence). The CDR3 DNA reads TGTGCCAGTAGTACCCAGGACAGGGGTAACACTGAAGCTTTCTTT. Amino acid sequence: CASSTQDRGNTEAFF.

The gene calls are TRBV15 and TRBJ2-1; 12 nucleotides match TRBD2. There are 16 residues in the CDR3. J gave up 7 bases and V 0 bases, and 4 bases lay outside the gene matches. The germline V gene encodes CDR1 LNHNV and CDR2 YYDKDF (reference sequence). CDR3 protein: CATSRDPSGRGNEQFF. The CDR3 DNA sequence: TGTGCCACCAGCAGAGATCCTAGCGGGAGGGGAAATGAGCAGTTCTTC.

This chain joins TRBV19 and TRBJ2-7, with D hard to call. CDR3 length: 11 residues. Germline-derived CDR1 and CDR2 are LNHDA and SQIVND (reference sequence). V dropped 5 bases and J dropped 5 bases, with 7 bases sitting between them. CDR3 sequence reads: CASSQVDEQYF. The CDR3 DNA is TGTGCCAGTAGTCAGGTGGACGAGCAGTACTTC.

In the case of this clone: At the DNA level, this CDR3 is encoded by other sequences in the same sample as well. The chain has TRBV27 and TRBJ1-5; D remains ambiguous. The CDR3 runs 14 residues. The germline gives CDR1 MNHEY, CDR2 SMNVEV (reference sequence). The V gene lost 6 bases and the J gene lost 1 base, with 10 bases spanning the gap. The CDR3: CASSPDRSNQPQHF. In DNA form, the CDR3 reads TGTGCCAGCAGCCCAGACCGAAGCAATCAGCCCCAGCATTTT.

The chain couples TRBV6-4 to TRBJ1-1; 7 bases fit TRBD1. The CDR3 consists of 15 residues. V lost 7 bases and J lost 1; bases outside the gene matches: 9. Germline-derived CDR1 and CDR2 are MRHNA and SNTAGT. CDR3 protein: CASKADRETNTEAFF. CDR3 bases: TGTGCCAGCAAGGCTGACAGGGAAACGAACACTGAAGCTTTCTTT.

J is TRBJ2-7 and V is TRBV7-2; D might be TRBD2 (7 bases). The germline V and J ends were trimmed by 3 bases and 0 bases, with 15 bases remaining between them. Germline CDR1 and CDR2: SGHTA and FQGNSA. The CDR3 totals 16 residues. The CDR3 protein is CASSFSGTFGSYEQYF. Written as DNA, the CDR3 is TGTGCCAGCAGCTTCAGCGGGACATTTGGCTCCTACGAGCAGTACTTC. The variable domain in full, with the rest retrieved from reference TRBV7-2 and TRBJ2-7, is GAGVSQSPSNKVTEKGKDVELRCDPISGHTALYWYRQSLGQGLEFLIYFQGNSAPDKSGLPSDRFSAERTGGSVSTLTIQRTQQEDSAVYLCASSFSGTFGSYEQYFGPGTRLTVT.

The chain uses TRBV29-1 and TRBJ2-7; D gene ambiguous. The germline V gene encodes CDR1 SQVTM and CDR2 ANQGSEA. Deletions cut 2 bases from V and 5 bases from J, with 13 bases between. This CDR3 is built from 13 residues. The CDR3 nucleotides are TGCAGCGTTGAATCCGGATTTAGAAACGAGCAGTACTTC. Translation: CSVESGFRNEQYF.

A remark on this clone: Other DNA variants within this sample encode the same CDR3. For the CDR3, the DNA is TGCGCCAGCAGCGCTACCTACGAGCAGTACTTC. It codes for CASSATYEQYF. The chain recombines TRBV5-1 with TRBJ2-7; D call uncertain. The CDR3 length is 11 residues. V shed 4 bases and J shed 2 bases, with 4 bases lying between them. CDR1 is SGHRS, CDR2 YFSETQ, per germline.

The chain combines TRBV10-3 with TRBJ2-6, with 7 nucleotides matching TRBD2. V dropped 5 bases and J dropped 2; count of bases not matched to a gene: 6. This CDR3 spans 16 amino acids. Germline V gene sequence: CDR1 ENHRY, CDR2 SYGVKD. This CDR3 is CAISSSAGAGANVLTF. The CDR3 nucleotides are TGTGCCATCAGTTCCAGTGCGGGGGCTGGGGCCAACGTCCTGACTTTC.

This chain connects TRBV6-5 to TRBJ1-5, with D possibly TRBD1 on 5 matching bases. Germline V gene data show CDR1 as MNHEY and CDR2 as SVGAGI. CDR3 length: 15 residues. The V gene lost 6 bases and the J gene lost 3 bases, with 15 bases spanning the gap. CDR3 in DNA: TGTGCCAGCAGCCGACTTGGGGCTGCCAATCAGCCCCAGCATTTT. Encoded protein: CASSRLGAANQPQHF.

This chain links TRBV5-1 with TRBJ2-3; 14 bases line up with TRBD2. This CDR3 spans 17 amino acids. CDR1 is SGHRS and CDR2 is YFSETQ in the germline V gene. V lost 8 bases to trimming and J lost 0 bases; unmatched junction nucleotides: 8. CDR3 residues: CASKERLAGGSTDTQYF. The CDR3 DNA is TGCGCCAGTAAAGAGAGACTAGCGGGAGGGAGCACAGATACGCAGTATTTT.

CDR3 bases: TGTGCCAGCCGTACAGGGGGCAAGGTCACAGATACGCAGTATTTT. This encodes CASRTGGKVTDTQYF. This chain joins TRBV2 and TRBJ2-3; TRBD1 matches 9 bases. Per germline, CDR1 SNHLY and CDR2 FYNNEI. This CDR3 is built from 15 residues. J lost 2 bases, V lost 8 bases, and 8 bases had no gene match. The entire variable domain, with the rest obtained from reference TRBV2 and TRBJ2-3, is as follows: EPEVTQTPSHQVTQMGQEVILRCVPISNHLYFYWYRQILGQKVEFLVSFYNNEISEKSEIFDDQFSVERPDGSNFTLKIRSTKLEDSAMYFCASRTGGKVTDTQYFGPGTRLTVL.

This chain links TRBV19 with TRBJ1-6; D gene ambiguous. Trimming took off 3 bases at V and 0 bases at J, with 9 bases between the two ends. CDR1 is LNHDA and CDR2 is SQIVND in the germline V gene (reference sequence). This CDR3 contains 16 residues. The CDR3 loop reads CASSMGSFSYNSPLHF. The CDR3 bases are TGTGCCAGTAGTATGGGCAGCTTCTCCTATAATTCACCCCTCCACTTT.

This chain joins TRBV6-5 and TRBJ1-1; no definite D call. The germline CDR1 and CDR2 sequences are MNHEY and SVGAGI. V shed 6 bases and J shed 0 bases, with 8 bases lying between them. This CDR3 region has 13 residues. This CDR3 is CASSFRMNTEAFF. In DNA form, the CDR3 reads TGTGCCAGCAGCTTTCGCATGAACACTGAAGCTTTCTTT.

The rearrangement links TRBV9 to TRBJ2-2; 10 nucleotides agree with TRBD2. J lost 5 bases, V lost 0 bases, and 4 bases had no gene match. Germline CDR1 and CDR2: SGDLS and YYNGEE. The CDR3 runs 16 residues. The CDR3 region is CASSVASGRVTGELFF. The CDR3 DNA reads TGTGCCAGCAGCGTAGCTAGCGGGAGAGTAACCGGGGAGCTGTTTTTT.

This chain connects TRBV5-1 to TRBJ2-4; D is undetermined. Trimming took 0 bases from V and 0 from J, leaving 10 bases between them. CDR3 length: 16 amino acids. Germline values: CDR1 SGHRS, CDR2 YFSETQ. DNA of the CDR3: TGCGCCAGCAGCTTGGGCAGCGCCCTAGCCAAAAACATTCAGTACTTC. Protein product: CASSLGSALAKNIQYF.

CDR3 sequence: CASSLGGAGTEAFF. The CDR3 nucleotides are TGTGCCAGCAGCTTAGGGGGCGCAGGGACTGAAGCTTTCTTT. V and J are TRBV5-6 and TRBJ1-1, with TRBD1 matching over 7 bases. The CDR3 contains 14 residues. Germline V gene lookup returns CDR1 SGHDT and CDR2 YYEEEE. V dropped 2 bases and J dropped 5; count of bases not matched to a gene: 6. The full variable domain, its missing parts supplied by reference TRBV5-6 and TRBJ1-1, is DAGVTQSPTHLIKTRGQQVTLRCSPKSGHDTVSWYQQALGQGPQFIFQYYEEEERQRGNFPDRFSGHQFPNYSSELNVNALLLGDSALYLCASSLGGAGTEAFFGQGTRLTVV.

Concerning this clone itself: Given a much more abundant clone one base away, this may be a read error. The rearrangement joins TRBV11-2 to TRBJ2-5; tentative D call: TRBD2 (5 bases). CDR1 SGHAT and CDR2 FQNNGV come from the germline V gene. This CDR3 is built from 15 residues. Trimming cost V 5 bases and J 2 bases, with 15 bases left between them. Here the CDR3 reads CASSSGLAGQETQYF. DNA for the CDR3: TGTGCCAGCAGCAGCGGACTGGCGGGTCAAGAGACCCAGTACTTC.

The genes are TRBV18 and TRBJ2-3; D is unclear. This CDR3 spans 13 amino acids. The V end was cut by 4 bases, the J end by 0 bases, with 5 bases between. CDR1 is KGHSH and CDR2 is LQKENI in the germline V gene. The CDR3 nucleotides read TGTGCCAGCTCACAACAGAGCACAGATACGCAGTATTTT. It yields the protein CASSQQSTDTQYF.

The V and J genes are TRBV18 and TRBJ1-1; TRBD1 aligns across 11 bases. V dropped 2 bases and J dropped 7; count of bases not matched to a gene: 6. In germline, CDR1 is KGHSH, CDR2 LQKENI. The CDR3 extends over 15 amino acids. In DNA form, the CDR3 reads TGTGCCAGCTCACCAAAGGGACAGGGGGGACGTGAAGCTTTCTTT. Its translation: CASSPKGQGGREAFF.

The chain is built from TRBV7-2 and TRBJ1-6, with a weak D call TRBD1 (6 bases). V shed 6 bases and J shed 9 bases, with 12 bases lying between them. The germline CDR1 and CDR2 sequences are SGHTA and FQGNSA. This CDR3 spans 13 amino acids. CDR3 nucleotide sequence: TGTGCCAGCAGAGCGAGGGGGAGTTCACCCCTCCACTTT. Amino acids: CASRARGSSPLHF.

This clone turned up a few times. This chain links TRBV19 with TRBJ1-2; D is unresolved. Germline values: CDR1 LNHDA, CDR2 SQIVND (reference sequence). V was clipped by 3 bases and J by 5 bases, with 10 bases between them. This CDR3 has 13 amino acids. The CDR3 sequence is CASSITTTYGYTF. The CDR3 DNA is TGTGCCAGTAGTATTACGACGACGTATGGCTACACCTTC. The whole variable domain, filled in from reference TRBV19 and TRBJ1-2, reads DGGITQSPKYLFRKEGQNVTLSCEQNLNHDAMYWYRQDPGQGLRLIYYSQIVNDFQKGDIAEGYSVSREKKESFPLTVTSAQKNPTAFYLCASSITTTYGYTFGSGTRLTVV.

In this sample, this clone turned up a few times. The V and J genes are TRBV28 and TRBJ1-5; 8 bases are a match to TRBD1. Unmatched junction bases numbered 11, after V lost 7 bases and J lost 3 bases. CDR1 is MDHEN, CDR2 SYDVKM, per germline. CDR3 size: 16 residues. This CDR3 is CASTRGGTGSNQPQHF. CDR3 coding DNA: TGTGCCAGCACCCGCGGGGGGACAGGTTCCAATCAGCCCCAGCATTTT. The full variable domain, completed using reference TRBV28 and TRBJ1-5, is DVKVTQSSRYLVKRTGEKVFLECVQDMDHENMFWYRQDPGLGLRLIYFSYDVKMKEKGDIPEGYSVSREKKERFSLILESASTNQTSMYLCASTRGGTGSNQPQHFGDGTRLSIL.